The rows below give T cell receptor beta chains drawn from one sample of a study of HIV-infected patients and healthy controls. TCRdb reprocessed the 5' RACE reads via MiXCR and lists one record per CDR3 protein. Of some 15,000 distinct CDR3 sequences listed, roughly 7.5% are singletons. Sequencing input: blood. These receptors were collected from an adult in good health. CDR3s leave out the opening cysteine and the closing phenylalanine or tryptophan. The D gene is left open where the match is weak. Expanded clones are given a class, and other clones once, few, many or no size at all.

j_call | v_call | clone_size | d_call | cdr3_aa
TRBJ1-1 | TRBV7-9 | many | . | AGVPVPNTEAF
TRBJ2-7 | TRBV4-3 | many | . | ASSQDRGPSEGQY
TRBJ2-5 | TRBV27 | many | . | ASSTLGRQETQY
TRBJ2-5 | TRBV2 | many | TRBD2 | ASSEALLETSGSRETQY
TRBJ2-3 | TRBV6-2/TRBV6-3 | medium-sized | TRBD1 | ASSLDRVADTQY
TRBJ2-1 | TRBV27 | medium-sized | . | ASRISTGSSYNEQF
TRBJ2-3 | TRBV10-3 | . | TRBD2 | AISDNGRTTDTQY
TRBJ2-3 | TRBV27 | many | TRBD2 | ASSSSSGSSTDTQY
TRBJ2-5 | TRBV7-3 | many | . | ASSLGGVLETQY
TRBJ1-1 | TRBV30 | many | . | ARSTGGANTEAF
TRBJ2-3 | TRBV6-1 | many | . | ASSELVTQY
TRBJ1-2 | TRBV19 | many | . | ASSRPGQDYGYT
TRBJ2-4 | TRBV6-1 | medium-sized | . | ASSYSEDTKNIQY
TRBJ2-7 | TRBV12-3/TRBV12-4 | many | . | ASSTGPEQY
TRBJ1-1 | TRBV28 | many | TRBD1 | ASSVTQGAGHTEAF
TRBJ2-7 | TRBV7-2 | many | . | ASSPRASSYEQY
TRBJ2-6 | TRBV25-1 | many | . | ASSDRPGANVLT
TRBJ2-7 | TRBV12-5 | few | . | ASGLEGIYEQY
TRBJ2-3 | TRBV6-2/TRBV6-3 | many | . | ASSLADTQY
TRBJ1-2 | TRBV5-1 | many | TRBD1 | ASSPRQGAIGYT
TRBJ1-1 | TRBV6-2/TRBV6-3 | many | . | ASSRGGGEAF
TRBJ1-2 | TRBV7-9 | many | TRBD1 | ASSFIRQGDYGYT
TRBJ2-1 | TRBV19 | many | TRBD2 | ASNSGRGNEQF
TRBJ2-5 | TRBV3-1 | many | TRBD1 | ASSLYRDRGGETQY
TRBJ1-4 | TRBV7-8 | many | TRBD1 | ASSEGQGAREKLF
TRBJ2-3 | TRBV30 | many | . | AWSPQFPENTDTQY
TRBJ1-5 | TRBV12-5 | many | TRBD1 | ASGLVLDRGYQPQH
TRBJ2-3 | TRBV5-6 | many | . | ASSLGGDTQY
TRBJ1-2 | TRBV27 | many | TRBD1 | ASSFGQGDYGYT
TRBJ1-2 | TRBV7-6 | many | . | ASSFRATGGYT